A selection of T cell receptor beta chains follows, all from one sample in a study of PD-L1 blockade in urothelial cancer. Profiling relied on immunoSEQ multiplex PCR, and the TCRdb table lists in-frame clones only, not all of them. Of fewer than 75,000 clones in the sample, roughly 90% were seen once. The sample here was PBMCs, taken around atezolizumab (anti-PD-L1) treatment. The source of these receptors is a man aged 70-80 years with urothelial cancer. Both conserved end residues are part of each CDR3. The D gene is left open where the match is weak. Clone size is given for some rows only: seen once, a few or many times, or a class if the clone is expanded.

>TRBD2|-|TRBV19|TRBJ2-1
TGTGCCAGTAGTATGCGGGGGGAGTCCTACAATGAGCAGTTCTTC
CASSMRGESYNEQFF
>-|-|TRBV29-1|TRBJ2-7
TGCAGCGTTGATGGGACTGGCTACGAGCAGTACTTC
CSVDGTGYEQYF
>-|-|TRBV7-9|TRBJ1-2
TGTGCCAGCAGCTTGGTGTCAAGGGGTGCGCGGGGCTACACCTTC
CASSLVSRGARGYTF
>-|once|TRBV28|TRBJ2-3
TGTGCCGCTAAGAGGGAAGATACGCAGTATTTT
CAAKREDTQYF
>-|-|TRBV30|TRBJ1-4
TGTGCCTGGAGTGTGGGGGGGGGTAATGAAAAACTGTTTTTT
CAWSVGGGNEKLFF
>TRBD2|few|TRBV4-2|TRBJ2-7
TGTGCCAGCAGCCAAGATTGGGAAGCGGGACGCTCCTACGAGCAGTACTTC
CASSQDWEAGRSYEQYF
>-|once|TRBV5-1|TRBJ2-7
TGCGCCAGCAGCCTGGACAGTCGAGATCTGGGCGAGCAGTACTTC
CASSLDSRDLGEQYF
>-|many|TRBV30|TRBJ1-4
TGTGCCTGGAGTGTGGGAGGGACATCGGAAAAACTGTTTTTT
CAWSVGGTSEKLFF
>TRBD1|-|TRBV10-2|TRBJ1-3
TGCGCCAGCAAAGCAGGGGGCCCCTTCTCTGGAAACACCATATATTTT
CASKAGGPFSGNTIYF
>-|-|TRBV5-1|TRBJ2-1
TGCGCCAGCAGCTTGGTTATCAGCTCCTACAATGAGCAGTTCTTC
CASSLVISSYNEQFF
>TRBD1|-|TRBV6-1|TRBJ2-1
TGTGCCAGCAGTGAAGACAGGGGATACAATGAGCAGTTCTTC
CASSEDRGYNEQFF
>TRBD1|-|TRBV6-5|TRBJ1-5
TGTGCCAGCAGACAGGGACAGGGGAATCAGCCCCAGCATTTT
CASRQGQGNQPQHF
>-|-|TRBV6-5|TRBJ2-7
TGTGCCAGCAGTTCCCTCTTAATCTACGAGCAGTACTTC
CASSSLLIYEQYF
>TRBD1|-|TRBV4-1|TRBJ2-7
TGCGCCAGCAGCCAAGATTTGGGACAGATCCCCTACTACGAGCAGTACTTC
CASSQDLGQIPYYEQYF
>-|once|TRBV5-1|TRBJ2-1
TGCGCCAGCAGCTTCTCTCTTTCCTACAATGAGCAGTTCTTC
CASSFSLSYNEQFF
>-|-|TRBV5-1|TRBJ1-5
TGCGCCAGCAGCTTGGCCGGGGGGAGCAATCAGCCCCAGCATTTT
CASSLAGGSNQPQHF
>TRBD2|-|TRBV6-6|TRBJ2-7
TGTGCCAGCAGTTACTTGGCGGGAGGGCCGGTCGAGCAGTACTTC
CASSYLAGGPVEQYF
>TRBD1|-|TRBV19|TRBJ2-6
TGTGCCAGTAGTATGCTACAGGGGTTTGGGGCCAACGTCCTGACTTTC
CASSMLQGFGANVLTF
>-|-|TRBV5-1|TRBJ2-7
TGCGCCAGCAGCACGTCCGGGACGGGGGACTCCTACGAGCAGTACTTC
CASSTSGTGDSYEQYF
>-|-|TRBV7-9|TRBJ1-5
TGTGCCAGCAGCTTAGATCCGGGTACGAATCAGCCCCAGCATTTT
CASSLDPGTNQPQHF
>-|-|TRBV19|TRBJ2-7
TGTGCCAGTAGTGGGCGCCGGACAGCTACAACCTACGAGCAGTACTTC
CASSGRRTATTYEQYF
>TRBD2|-|TRBV19|TRBJ2-1
TGTGCCAGTAGGCGCGACGGACTAGCGGGAGCGTGGGAGCAGTTCTTC
CASRRDGLAGAWEQFF
>-|-|TRBV7-3|TRBJ2-3
TGTGCCAGCAGCTCACCAGGGAATACGCAGTATTTT
CASSSPGNTQYF
>-|-|TRBV6-6|TRBJ1-2
TGTGCCAGCAGTTACCCAGGACAGCCCTCATATGGCTACACCTTC
CASSYPGQPSYGYTF
>TRBD1|-|TRBV10-3|TRBJ1-1
TGTGCCATCAAGGCGGGACAGGGGGACACTGAAGCTTTCTTT
CAIKAGQGDTEAFF
>TRBD2|-|TRBV6-1|TRBJ2-7
TGTGCCAGCAGGAAGGGACTAGCGGGCGACTACGAGCAGTACTTC
CASRKGLAGDYEQYF
>-|-|TRBV28|TRBJ2-1
TGTGCCAGCATCTCAAAGGTCGGGGAGCCCTACAATGAGCAGTTCTTC
CASISKVGEPYNEQFF
>TRBD2|-|TRBV7-9|TRBJ2-4
TGTGCCAGCAGCTTAGGTGGGGTGACTAGCGCGGTTGCCAAAAACATTCAGTACTTC
CASSLGGVTSAVAKNIQYF
>TRBD1|-|TRBV5-1|TRBJ1-4
TGCGCCAGCAGCTTGGGACAGGGTAGTGAAAAACTGTTTTTT
CASSLGQGSEKLFF
>TRBD2|-|TRBV7-8|TRBJ2-1
TGTGCCAGCAGCTGGGGGACTAGCGGGAACTATGAGCAGTTCTTC
CASSWGTSGNYEQFF
>TRBD2|-|TRBV27|TRBJ2-1
TGTGCCAGCAAACTAGCGGGGGATATCAATGAGCAGTTCTTC
CASKLAGDINEQFF
>-|-|TRBV2|TRBJ2-7
TGTGCCAGCAGTGAAGGGCTCCCCTACGAGCAGTACTTC
CASSEGLPYEQYF
>TRBD2|-|TRBV25-1|TRBJ2-3
TGTGCCACCTTAGCGGGGGGCGGCACGCAGTATTTT
CATLAGGGTQYF
>TRBD1|-|TRBV6-4|TRBJ2-7
TGTGCCAGCAGTGTCAGGGACAGGGTCGACGAGCAGTACTTC
CASSVRDRVDEQYF
>-|-|TRBV18|TRBJ1-1
TGTGCCAGCTCTACCAGCGGGGCTGAAGCTTTCTTT
CASSTSGAEAFF
>-|-|TRBV6-5|TRBJ2-4
TGTGCCAGCGGCACCTTCACAGGGGAGGCAAACATTCAGTACTTC
CASGTFTGEANIQYF
>TRBD1|-|TRBV12-5|TRBJ2-1
TGTGCTAGTGGTCCCGACAGGGGATCTGAGCAGTTCTTC
CASGPDRGSEQFF
>-|-|TRBV5-6|TRBJ1-2
TGTGCCAGCAGCTTTGACGTTGGTCCGGGTGAGGTTAACTATGGCTACACCTTC
CASSFDVGPGEVNYGYTF
>TRBD2|-|TRBV5-4|TRBJ2-5
TGTGCCAGCAGCTCGACGGGACTAGCGGGACAAGAGACCCAGTACTTC
CASSSTGLAGQETQYF
>-|-|TRBV10-3|TRBJ1-1
TGTGCCATTTCGAACAGGGATGGAACTGAAGCTTTCTTT
CAISNRDGTEAFF
>-|-|TRBV28|TRBJ2-4
TGTGCCACCGTCTCAGGGTTAGCCAAAAACATTCAGTACTTC
CATVSGLAKNIQYF
>TRBD2|-|TRBV5-1|TRBJ2-1
TGCGCCAGCAGCAGCCGGGTGGGGGGACTAGCGGGGATGAATGAGCAGTTCTTC
CASSSRVGGLAGMNEQFF
>TRBD1|-|TRBV19|TRBJ2-5
TGTGCCAGTAGCTCGGGACAGCCTGACGGGCAAGAGACCCAGTACTTC
CASSSGQPDGQETQYF
>TRBD2|-|TRBV28|TRBJ2-1
TGTGCCAGCAGTCCGACTGGCGGGAGGTACAATGAGCAGTTCTTC
CASSPTGGRYNEQFF
>TRBD2|-|TRBV5-1|TRBJ2-3
TGCGCCAGCAGCTTGGGGACTAGCGGCAATACGCAGTATTTT
CASSLGTSGNTQYF
>-|-|TRBV28|TRBJ2-2
TGTGCCAGCAGTTTTGCCTGGAGGGGGCGAGACACCGGGGAGCTGTTTTTT
CASSFAWRGRDTGELFF
>TRBD2|-|TRBV30|TRBJ2-1
TGTGCCTGGAGGGGGACTAGCGGTTACAATGAGCAGTTCTTC
CAWRGTSGYNEQFF
>TRBD1|-|TRBV6-6|TRBJ1-1
TGTGCCAGCAGTTCAACCGACAGGGGGACTGAAGCTTTCTTT
CASSSTDRGTEAFF
>TRBD2|few|TRBV5-4|TRBJ2-7
TGTGCCAGCAGCCTCCCCAGGACTAGCGGGAGCTACGAGCAGTACTTC
CASSLPRTSGSYEQYF
>-|-|TRBV5-4|TRBJ2-1
TGTGCCAGCAGCTTGTCAGCGCCCCCTAATGAGCAGTTCTTC
CASSLSAPPNEQFF
>TRBD1|-|TRBV10-2|TRBJ1-3
TGCGCCAGCATTGACAGGGCTGTCTCTGGAAACACCATATATTTT
CASIDRAVSGNTIYF
>-|many|TRBV7-9|TRBJ1-1
TGTGCCAGCACCCCCGGGTTTAACACTGAAGCTTTCTTT
CASTPGFNTEAFF
>-|few|TRBV19|TRBJ2-6
TGTGCCAGTAGTGCCAGGGTCTCTGGGGCCAACGTCCTGACTTTC
CASSARVSGANVLTF